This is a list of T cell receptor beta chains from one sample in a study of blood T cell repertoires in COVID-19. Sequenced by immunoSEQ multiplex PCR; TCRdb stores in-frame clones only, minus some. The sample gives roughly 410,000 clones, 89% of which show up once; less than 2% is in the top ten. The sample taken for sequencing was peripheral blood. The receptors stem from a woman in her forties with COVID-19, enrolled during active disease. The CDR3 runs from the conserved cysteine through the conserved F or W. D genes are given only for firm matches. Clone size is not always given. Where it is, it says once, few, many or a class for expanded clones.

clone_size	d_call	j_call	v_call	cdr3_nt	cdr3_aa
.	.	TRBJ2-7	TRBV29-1	TGCAGCGTTGCCGGACTCCACTCCTACGAGCAGTACTTC	CSVAGLHSYEQYF
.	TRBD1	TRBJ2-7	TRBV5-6	TGTGCCAGCAGTTCCGGGACAGGGGTATCAGAGTACTTC	CASSSGTGVSEYF
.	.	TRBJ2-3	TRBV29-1	TGCAGCGTTGGACTCCAACCGGCAGATACGCAGTATTTT	CSVGLQPADTQYF
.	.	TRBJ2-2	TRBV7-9	TGTGCCAGCAGCCCTGTCAGGGGAAACACCGGGGAGCTGTTTTTT	CASSPVRGNTGELFF
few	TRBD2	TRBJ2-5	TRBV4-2	TGTGCCAGCAGCCAAGATTTGGGGACTAGCGAGACCCAAGAGACCCAGTACTTC	CASSQDLGTSETQETQYF
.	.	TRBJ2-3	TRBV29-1	TGCAGCGTTGAGGTTGGCCACACAGATACGCAGTATTTT	CSVEVGHTDTQYF
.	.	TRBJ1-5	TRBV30	TGTGCCTGGAGTCCTCGACAGCTATCATGGCCCCAGCATTTT	CAWSPRQLSWPQHF
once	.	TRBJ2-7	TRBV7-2	TGTGCCAGCAGCCTCAACGGGGGCTACGAGCAGTACTTC	CASSLNGGYEQYF
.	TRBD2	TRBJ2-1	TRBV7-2	TGTGCCAGCAGCCCGGGACTAGATTACTACAATGAGCAGTTCTTC	CASSPGLDYYNEQFF
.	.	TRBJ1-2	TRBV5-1	TGCGCCAGCAGCTTGGGGGACACCAACTATGGCTACACCTTC	CASSLGDTNYGYTF
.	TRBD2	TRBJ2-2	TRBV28	TGTGCCAGCAGTTTCCTAGCGGGGGGTTCAACCGGGGAGCTGTTTTTT	CASSFLAGGSTGELFF
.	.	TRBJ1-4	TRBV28	TGTGCCAGTTTCAAATTCCAGGGAGAAAAACTGTTTTTT	CASFKFQGEKLFF
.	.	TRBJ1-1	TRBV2	TGTGCCAGCAGGAAGCACCCGGACACTGAAGCTTTCTTT	CASRKHPDTEAFF
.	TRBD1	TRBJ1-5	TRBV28	TGTGCCAGCAGTTTCCAGGGACAGGGGAGAAGTCAGCCCCAGCATTTT	CASSFQGQGRSQPQHF
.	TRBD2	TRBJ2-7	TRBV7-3	TGTGCCAGCAGCCGGGGGGACTCCTACGAGCAGTACTTC	CASSRGDSYEQYF
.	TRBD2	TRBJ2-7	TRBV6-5	TGTGCCAGCACTTCCGGGACTAGCAGTTACGAGCAGTACTTC	CASTSGTSSYEQYF
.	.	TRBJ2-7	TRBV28	TGTGCCAGCACGTTGGACAACCCCTACGAGCAGTACTTC	CASTLDNPYEQYF